This T cell receptor (beta chain) derives from a study of beta chain features in type 1 diabetes. About the research overall: Patients were similar to healthy donors in age and gender (as well as in cell yields). In all, some 110 million sorted cells from all samples were analyzed.

General study findings and limits: Shorter TCRB CDR3s, moderately but significantly so, marked every one of the four CD4+ subsets in Type 1 diabetes patients. Cells expressing TCR highly could be over-represented by cDNA sequencing. These data did not resolve whether HLA type affects TCRB rearrangement.

Expressed TCRB transcripts were sequenced because the isolated RNA had all been reverse transcribed beforehand. Here immunoSEQ multiplex PCR was the method, and the copy in TCRdb shows in-frame clones only, minus some. The repertoire holds approximately 240,000 clones, with about a sixth as singletons. A word on this clone: Its antigen is undetermined.

The origin of this receptor is a man aged 25-45 years with type 1 diabetes. Sequenced material: naive CD4+ T cells from blood.

The CDR3, as DNA: TGCGCCAGCAGCCAAGGGGTCGGAGGGACTTCTAACTATGGCTACACCTTC. It codes for CASSQGVGGTSNYGYTF. This chain connects TRBV4-1 to TRBJ1-2, with D perhaps matching TRBD1 (5 bases). CDR1 is MGHRA and CDR2 is YSYEKL in the germline V gene. The CDR3 has 17 residues. V was clipped by 1 base and J by 0 bases, with 15 bases between them.